This T cell receptor (beta chain) was profiled in a study of shared clonotypes between healthy human individuals. Assay: immunoSEQ multiplex PCR; the TCRdb copy retains only in-frame clones and omits some. The sample carries about 960,000 clones, around three quarters recorded once. The germline V gene has CDR1 SGHNT and CDR2 YYREEE (reference sequence). The CDR3 consists of 15 residues. Trimming pared 5 bases from V and 0 bases from J, leaving 13 bases between. The chain combines TRBV5-4 with TRBJ2-3; a weak D match, TRBD1 (5 bases). This clonotype was sampled from a man in his late teens or twenties in good health. Sequenced material: memory CD4+ T cells sorted from blood. As for subset: CD45RA-negative fraction. This CDR3 reads CASRQDQGSTDTQYF. In DNA, the CDR3 is TGTGCCAGCAGGCAAGACCAGGGAAGCACAGATACGCAGTATTTT.